This T cell receptor (beta chain) was documented in a study of CD8 T cells in ankylosing spondylitis. The CDR3 covers 14 residues. The germline gives CDR1 MDHEN, CDR2 SYDVKM. Trimming pared 10 bases from V and 3 bases from J, leaving 13 bases between. TCRdb fed the 5' RACE reads into MiXCR, producing one record per CDR3 protein. This table holds about 140,000 distinct CDR3 sequences, approximately 9.2% found once. This clonotype was detected only a few times. The sequence derives from a male donor with ankylosing spondylitis. Sequenced material: synovial fluid, either unsorted or a sorted T cell fraction (not recorded which). J is TRBJ2-6 and V is TRBV28; no reliable D call. CDR3 DNA sequence: TGTGCCATCCCAGGAAGTAATGGGGCCAACGTCCTGACTTTC. Protein product: CAIPGSNGANVLTF.